A selection of T cell receptor beta chains follows, all from one sample in a study of shared clonotypes between healthy human individuals. The protocol was immunoSEQ multiplex PCR, while the TCRdb copy is restricted to in-frame clones and leaves out a portion. The profile shows roughly 2,000,000 clones, just over 90% of them singletons. Sequencing was performed on naive CD8+ T cells from PBMCs. These TCRs come from a man aged 18 to 30 in good health. Some clones in this sample may be carry-over from other donors' samples. Both conserved end residues are part of each CDR3. The D gene is left open where the match is weak. A row's size may be missing; if present it is once, few, many or a size class.

j_call | d_call | clone_size | v_call | cdr3_aa | cdr3_nt
TRBJ2-7 | TRBD2 | NA | TRBV5-4 | CASSKGLATTYEQYF | TGTGCCAGCAGCAAGGGACTAGCGACCACCTACGAGCAGTACTTC
TRBJ1-1 | NA | NA | TRBV19 | CASSTGVTEAFF | TGTGCCAGTAGTACAGGGGTCACTGAAGCTTTCTTT
TRBJ2-7 | TRBD2 | NA | TRBV7-7 | CASSLGGAGGNYEQYF | TGTGCCAGCAGCTTAGGGGGAGCGGGAGGCAATTACGAGCAGTACTTC
TRBJ2-1 | TRBD2 | NA | TRBV30 | CAWSVRLAEPYNEQFF | TGTGCCTGGAGTGTCCGTCTAGCGGAGCCGTACAATGAGCAGTTCTTC
TRBJ2-7 | NA | NA | TRBV27 | CASSWDIYSYEQYF | TGTGCCAGCAGTTGGGATATTTACTCCTACGAGCAGTACTTC
TRBJ1-1 | NA | NA | TRBV6-5 | CASSGGWNTEAFF | TGTGCCAGCAGTGGGGGCTGGAACACTGAAGCTTTCTTT
TRBJ2-7 | TRBD1 | NA | TRBV28 | CASRLKGQSYEQYF | TGTGCCAGCAGATTGAAGGGACAGAGCTACGAGCAGTACTTC
TRBJ2-1 | TRBD1 | NA | TRBV4-3 | CASSPHRGQGAGEQFF | TGCGCCAGCAGCCCCCACCGTGGACAGGGGGCGGGTGAGCAGTTCTTC
TRBJ2-1 | TRBD2 | NA | TRBV28 | CASGLATYNEQFF | TGTGCCAGCGGACTAGCGACTTACAATGAGCAGTTCTTC
TRBJ2-7 | TRBD2 | once | TRBV30 | CAWSPLAGEYEQYF | TGTGCCTGGAGTCCCCTAGCGGGAGAATACGAGCAGTACTTC
TRBJ1-2 | NA | NA | TRBV10-2 | CASSAKDGYTF | TGCGCCAGCAGTGCCAAGGATGGCTACACCTTC
TRBJ2-3 | NA | NA | TRBV19 | CASSTRHRAPDTQYF | TGTGCCAGTAGTACCCGACACAGGGCACCAGATACGCAGTATTTT
TRBJ1-2 | NA | once | TRBV29-1 | CSVSPAETREGGYTF | TGCAGCGTCTCCCCCGCGGAGACTCGGGAGGGGGGCTACACCTTC
TRBJ2-7 | NA | NA | TRBV27 | CASMPQDRYEQYF | TGTGCCAGCATGCCCCAGGACCGCTACGAGCAGTACTTC
TRBJ2-4 | NA | NA | TRBV18 | CASSPDRAKNIQYF | TGTGCCAGCTCACCGGACAGAGCCAAAAACATTCAGTACTTC
TRBJ1-5 | NA | once | TRBV27 | CASSGGTGSPQHF | TGTGCCAGCAGTGGAGGAACAGGGTCGCCCCAGCATTTT
TRBJ2-1 | NA | NA | TRBV2 | CASSDGPPSKTYNEQFF | TGTGCCAGCAGTGATGGGCCACCCTCTAAAACCTACAATGAGCAGTTCTTC
TRBJ2-1 | TRBD1 | once | TRBV4-3 | CASSQDLKRGPGYYEQFF | TGCGCCAGCAGCCAAGATCTAAAAAGGGGGCCCGGGTATTATGAGCAGTTCTTC
TRBJ2-1 | NA | once | TRBV19 | CASSILWAGSSYNEQFF | TGTGCCAGTAGTATCCTCTGGGCGGGTAGCTCCTACAATGAGCAGTTCTTC
TRBJ2-3 | TRBD2 | once | TRBV6-1 | CASRAGTSRNTQYF | TGTGCCAGCAGGGCCGGGACTAGCAGAAATACGCAGTATTTT
TRBJ1-1 | NA | NA | TRBV5-4 | CASSSKRGRFKVEAFF | TGTGCCAGCAGCTCCAAGCGGGGGCGCTTTAAGGTTGAAGCTTTCTTT
TRBJ2-3 | TRBD2 | NA | TRBV19 | CASTISGDPSTDTQYF | TGTGCCAGTACCATTAGCGGGGATCCTAGCACAGATACGCAGTATTTT
TRBJ2-7 | NA | NA | TRBV15 | CDSVRGSMYEQYF | TGTGACTCAGTAAGGGGGAGTATGTACGAGCAGTACTTC
TRBJ2-7 | TRBD2 | NA | TRBV4-3 | CASSQAPSGAEQYF | TGCGCCAGCAGCCAGGCGCCTAGCGGGGCAGAGCAGTACTTC
TRBJ2-5 | NA | NA | TRBV4-3 | CASSPGGGIGETQYF | TGCGCCAGCAGCCCTGGGGGCGGGATTGGGGAGACCCAGTACTTC
TRBJ2-4 | TRBD1 | once | TRBV28 | CASSSMDRAAPRNIQYF | TGTGCCAGCAGTTCGATGGACAGGGCCGCACCCAGGAACATTCAGTACTTC
TRBJ2-1 | NA | NA | TRBV6-1 | CASSEMGGLAVSYNEQFF | TGTGCCAGCAGTGAAATGGGCGGCTTAGCGGTTTCCTACAATGAGCAGTTCTTC
TRBJ2-3 | TRBD2 | NA | TRBV9 | CASSATSRTYTDTQYF | TGTGCCAGCAGCGCGACTAGCAGAACTTACACAGATACGCAGTATTTT
TRBJ1-1 | NA | NA | TRBV11-2 | CASSYPANTEAFF | TGTGCCAGCAGCTACCCGGCGAACACTGAAGCTTTCTTT
TRBJ2-7 | NA | NA | TRBV19 | CASSGGPATIWGEQYF | TGTGCCAGTAGTGGGGGGCCCGCCACCATCTGGGGCGAGCAGTACTTC
TRBJ2-7 | NA | NA | TRBV7-2 | CASSLLRLHEQYF | TGTGCCAGCAGCTTACTTCGCCTCCACGAGCAGTACTTC
TRBJ1-1 | NA | once | TRBV5-5 | CASSLGVHRNTEAFF | TGTGCCAGCAGCTTGGGTGTTCACAGGAACACTGAAGCTTTCTTT
TRBJ2-1 | TRBD2 | NA | TRBV7-9 | CASSFILSGSSYNEQFF | TGTGCCAGCAGCTTCATCCTTAGCGGGAGCTCCTACAATGAGCAGTTCTTC
TRBJ1-1 | NA | NA | TRBV7-9 | CASTFGAEAFF | TGTGCCAGCACCTTTGGGGCTGAAGCTTTCTTT
TRBJ2-7 | NA | NA | TRBV29-1 | CSVVGGPSAYEQYF | TGCAGCGTTGTTGGGGGACCGAGCGCCTACGAGCAGTACTTC
TRBJ2-1 | NA | NA | TRBV7-8 | CASSFIGQTNNEQFF | TGTGCCAGCAGCTTCATCGGACAGACCAACAATGAGCAGTTCTTC
TRBJ2-7 | NA | NA | TRBV28 | CASSGARQVPEQYF | TGTGCCAGCAGTGGTGCACGACAGGTTCCCGAGCAGTACTTC
TRBJ2-1 | TRBD2 | NA | TRBV13 | CASSLGTSAEGVDEQFF | TGTGCCAGCAGCTTAGGGACTAGCGCAGAGGGCGTGGATGAGCAGTTCTTC
TRBJ2-7 | TRBD2 | NA | TRBV27 | CASSLSAGVPYEQYF | TGTGCCAGCAGTTTATCAGCGGGAGTCCCCTACGAGCAGTACTTC
TRBJ1-6 | TRBD1 | NA | TRBV28 | CASSPRTGGYNSPLHF | TGTGCCAGCAGTCCCAGGACAGGGGGTTATAATTCACCCCTCCACTTT
TRBJ2-1 | NA | NA | TRBV6-6 | CASSYSHGEVHNEQFF | TGTGCCAGCAGTTACTCCCATGGGGAGGTGCACAATGAGCAGTTCTTC
TRBJ1-3 | NA | NA | TRBV28 | CASSTKTTRQTSSGNTIYF | TGTGCCAGCAGCACCAAGACTACCCGACAGACCAGCTCTGGAAACACCATATATTTT
TRBJ2-7 | TRBD2 | once | TRBV7-9 | CASSFSGGSSYEQYF | TGTGCCAGCAGCTTCTCGGGGGGAAGCTCCTACGAGCAGTACTTC
TRBJ2-7 | NA | NA | TRBV2 | CAVRTVRHEQYF | TGTGCCGTACGGACGGTGCGGCACGAGCAGTACTTC
TRBJ1-5 | NA | NA | TRBV7-8 | CASSLEWSGGKNQPQHF | TGTGCCAGCAGCTTAGAATGGTCGGGGGGGAAAAATCAGCCCCAGCATTTT